This T cell receptor (beta chain) was sequenced for a study of blood T cells in healthy people across ages. Extraction yielded at least 5 micrograms of total RNA per sample. Next came a second PCR, run for about 7 to 12 cycles, which used a sample-barcoded 5' primer along with a J-beta primer mix. Researchers report that each sample yielded at least 2.5 million CDR3-containing paired-end reads. From the 5' RACE reads, TCRdb called clonotypes with MiXCR, one entry per CDR3 protein. Of some 1,500,000 distinct CDR3 sequences in the sample, about 42% were seen once. V lost 5 bases, J lost 0 bases, and 4 bases stayed unmatched. Germline CDR1 reads SQVTM; CDR2 reads ANQGSEA. The CDR3 contains 14 residues. This clonotype was recorded once.

The gene calls are TRBV29-1 and TRBJ2-3, with TRBD1 matching 8 bases. The TCR was taken from a woman aged 18-29 years in good health. The sample was blood. CDR3 in DNA: TGCAGCGTTTCGACAGGGGTGAGCACAGATACGCAGTATTTT. Protein sequence: CSVSTGVSTDTQYF.